This T cell receptor (beta chain) originates from a study of blood T cell repertoires in COVID-19. Study information: From T cells, B-cell-depleted T cells, or PBMCs came the material, which was cDNA or gDNA.

The V gene end was trimmed by 1 base and the J gene end by 6 bases; junction bases not matched to a gene: 8. This CDR3 comprises 16 residues. Per germline, CDR1 SEHNR and CDR2 FQNEAQ (reference sequence). How the authors handled the data: Estimation of nucleated cell counts was performed using reference gene primer amplification. Some clones are missing from TCRdb's copy, which holds only in-frame ones; the method was immunoSEQ multiplex PCR. V, J and clone size were drawn from that table, and D and trimming were deduced from the DNA. Of about 170,000 clones in the sample, around 86% were seen once. Material: peripheral blood. The clonotype was recovered from a woman of 80 years or more with COVID-19, enrolled during active disease. This rearrangement joins TRBV7-9 to TRBJ2-7; 11 bases align to TRBD1. Here the CDR3 reads CASSLDLGTGGFEQYF. The CDR3 DNA reads TGTGCCAGCAGCTTAGATCTTGGGACAGGGGGATTCGAGCAGTACTTC.